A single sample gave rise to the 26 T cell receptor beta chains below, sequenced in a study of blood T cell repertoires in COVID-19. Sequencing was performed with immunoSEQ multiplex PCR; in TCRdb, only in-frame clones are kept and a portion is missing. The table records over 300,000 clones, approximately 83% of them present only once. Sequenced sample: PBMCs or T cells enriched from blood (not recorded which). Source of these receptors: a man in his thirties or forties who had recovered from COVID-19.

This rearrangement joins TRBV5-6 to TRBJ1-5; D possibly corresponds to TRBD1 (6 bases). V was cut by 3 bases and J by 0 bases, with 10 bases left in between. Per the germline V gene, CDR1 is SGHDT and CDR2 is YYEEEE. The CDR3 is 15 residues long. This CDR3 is CASSSQGHSNQPQHF. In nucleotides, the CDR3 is TGTGCCAGCAGCTCACAGGGCCATAGCAATCAGCCCCAGCATTTT.

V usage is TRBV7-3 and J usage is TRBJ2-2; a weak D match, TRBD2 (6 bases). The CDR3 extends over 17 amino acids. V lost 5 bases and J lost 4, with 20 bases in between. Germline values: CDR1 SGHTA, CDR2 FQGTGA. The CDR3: CASSRIRRGGSTGELFF. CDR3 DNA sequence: TGTGCCAGCAGCCGTATTCGACGTGGAGGGAGCACCGGGGAGCTGTTTTTT.

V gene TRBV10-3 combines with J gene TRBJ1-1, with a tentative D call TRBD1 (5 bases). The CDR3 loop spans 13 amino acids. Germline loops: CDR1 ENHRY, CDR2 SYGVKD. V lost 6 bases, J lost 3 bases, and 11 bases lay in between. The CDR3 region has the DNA TGTGCCATCAGAGCAGGGTTGGACACTGAAGCTTTCTTT. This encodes CAIRAGLDTEAFF.

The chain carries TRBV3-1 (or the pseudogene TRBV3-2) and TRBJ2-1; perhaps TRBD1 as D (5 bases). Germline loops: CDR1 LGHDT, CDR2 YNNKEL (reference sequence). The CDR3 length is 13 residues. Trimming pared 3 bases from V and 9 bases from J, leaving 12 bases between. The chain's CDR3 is CASSQGRVGEQFF. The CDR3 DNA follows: TGTGCCAGCAGCCAGGGCAGGGTTGGTGAGCAGTTCTTC.

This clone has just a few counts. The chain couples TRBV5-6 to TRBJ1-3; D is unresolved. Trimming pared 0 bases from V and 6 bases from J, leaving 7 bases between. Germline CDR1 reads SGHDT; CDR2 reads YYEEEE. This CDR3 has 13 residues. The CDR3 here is CASSLASVNTIYF. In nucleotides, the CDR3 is TGTGCCAGCAGCTTGGCCAGCGTAAACACCATATATTTT.

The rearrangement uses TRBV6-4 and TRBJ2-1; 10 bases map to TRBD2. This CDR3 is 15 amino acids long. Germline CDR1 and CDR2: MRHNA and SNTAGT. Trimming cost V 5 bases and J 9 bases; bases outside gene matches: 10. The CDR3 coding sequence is TGTGCCAGCAGTACACTAGCGGGGTCGGGGAGTGAGCAGTTCTTC. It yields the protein CASSTLAGSGSEQFF.

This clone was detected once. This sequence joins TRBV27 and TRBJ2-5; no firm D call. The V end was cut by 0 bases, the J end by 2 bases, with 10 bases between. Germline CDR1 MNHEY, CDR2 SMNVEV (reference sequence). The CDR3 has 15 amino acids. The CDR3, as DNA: TGTGCCAGCAGTTTATCGATCAGTTTTCAAGAGACCCAGTACTTC. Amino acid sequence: CASSLSISFQETQYF.

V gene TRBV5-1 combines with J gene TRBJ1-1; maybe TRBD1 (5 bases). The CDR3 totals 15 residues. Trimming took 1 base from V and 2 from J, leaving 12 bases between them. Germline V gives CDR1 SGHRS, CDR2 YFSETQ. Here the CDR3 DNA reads TGCGCCAGCAGCTTGCGGCAGGGTGGTAACACTGAAGCTTTCTTT. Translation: CASSLRQGGNTEAFF. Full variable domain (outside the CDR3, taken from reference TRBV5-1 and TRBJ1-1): KAGVTQTPRYLIKTRGQQVTLSCSPISGHRSVSWYQQTPGQGLQFLFEYFSETQRNKGNFPGRFSGRQFSNSRSEMNVSTLELGDSALYLCASSLRQGGNTEAFFGQGTRLTVV.

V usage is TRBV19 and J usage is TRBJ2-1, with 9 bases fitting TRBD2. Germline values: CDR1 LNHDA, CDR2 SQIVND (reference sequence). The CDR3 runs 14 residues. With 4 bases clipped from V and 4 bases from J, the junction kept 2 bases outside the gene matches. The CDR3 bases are TGTGCCAGTAGTACGGGACTAGCATACAATGAGCAGTTCTTC. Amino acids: CASSTGLAYNEQFF.

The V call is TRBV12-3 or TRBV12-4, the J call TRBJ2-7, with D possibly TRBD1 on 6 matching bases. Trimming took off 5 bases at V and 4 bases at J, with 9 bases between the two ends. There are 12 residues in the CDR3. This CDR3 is CASSRTGYEQYF. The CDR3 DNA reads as TGTGCCAGCAGTCGTACAGGGTACGAGCAGTACTTC.

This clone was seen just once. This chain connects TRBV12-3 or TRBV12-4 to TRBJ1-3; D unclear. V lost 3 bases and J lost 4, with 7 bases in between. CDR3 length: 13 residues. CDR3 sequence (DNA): TGTGCCAGCAGTTTCTCAGGAGGAAACACCATATATTTT. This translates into CASSFSGGNTIYF.

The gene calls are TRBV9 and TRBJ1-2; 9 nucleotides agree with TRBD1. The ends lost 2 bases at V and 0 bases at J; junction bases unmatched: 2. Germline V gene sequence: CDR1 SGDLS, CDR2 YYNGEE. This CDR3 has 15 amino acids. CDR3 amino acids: CASSVGTGSNYGYTF. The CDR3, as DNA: TGTGCCAGCAGCGTCGGGACAGGGTCTAACTATGGCTACACCTTC.

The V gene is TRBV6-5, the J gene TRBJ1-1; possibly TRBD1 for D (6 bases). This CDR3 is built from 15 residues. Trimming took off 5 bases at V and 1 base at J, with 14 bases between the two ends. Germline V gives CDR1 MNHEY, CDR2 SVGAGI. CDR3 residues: CASSTTGRGNTEAFF. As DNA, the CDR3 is TGTGCCAGCAGTACTACAGGGCGAGGGAACACTGAAGCTTTCTTT.

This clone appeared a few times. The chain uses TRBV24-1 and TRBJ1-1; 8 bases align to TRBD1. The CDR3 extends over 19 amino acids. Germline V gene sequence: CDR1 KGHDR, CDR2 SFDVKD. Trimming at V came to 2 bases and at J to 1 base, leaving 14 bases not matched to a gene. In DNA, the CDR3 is TGTGCCACCAGTGATTCGAGAGTGGCAGGGGGCGTCGGGAACACTGAAGCTTTCTTT. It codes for CATSDSRVAGGVGNTEAFF.

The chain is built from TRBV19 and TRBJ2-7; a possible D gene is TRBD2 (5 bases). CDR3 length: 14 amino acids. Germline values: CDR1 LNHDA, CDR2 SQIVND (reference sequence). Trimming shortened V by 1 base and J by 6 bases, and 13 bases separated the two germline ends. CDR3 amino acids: CASSIVGNSVEQYF. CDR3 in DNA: TGTGCCAGTAGTATAGTCGGGAATTCGGTCGAGCAGTACTTC.

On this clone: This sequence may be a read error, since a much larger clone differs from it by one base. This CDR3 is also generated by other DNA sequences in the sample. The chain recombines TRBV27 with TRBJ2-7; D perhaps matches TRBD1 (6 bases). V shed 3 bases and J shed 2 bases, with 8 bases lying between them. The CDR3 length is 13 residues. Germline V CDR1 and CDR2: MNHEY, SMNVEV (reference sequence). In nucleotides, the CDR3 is TGTGCCAGCAGTTTTCAGGGGACCTACGAGCAGTACTTC. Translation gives CASSFQGTYEQYF.

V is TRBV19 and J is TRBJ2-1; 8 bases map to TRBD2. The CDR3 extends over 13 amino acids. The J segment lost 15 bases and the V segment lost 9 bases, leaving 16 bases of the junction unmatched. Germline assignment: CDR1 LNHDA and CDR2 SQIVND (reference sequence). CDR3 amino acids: CASAPGLGSGWFF. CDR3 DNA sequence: TGTGCCAGCGCCCCGGGACTAGGCAGCGGGTGGTTCTTC.

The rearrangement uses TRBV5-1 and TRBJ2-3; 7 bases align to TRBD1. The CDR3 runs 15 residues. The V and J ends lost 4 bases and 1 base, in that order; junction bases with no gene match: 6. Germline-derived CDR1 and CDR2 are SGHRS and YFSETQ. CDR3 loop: CASSQGDPRTDTQYF. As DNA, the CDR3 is TGCGCCAGCAGCCAGGGGGACCCCCGCACAGATACGCAGTATTTT.

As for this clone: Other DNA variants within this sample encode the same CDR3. The CDR3 loop is CASSIQRGGTDTQYF. The DNA for the CDR3 is TGTGCCAGTAGTATCCAGCGGGGCGGCACAGATACGCAGTATTTT. This chain joins TRBV19 and TRBJ2-3; TRBD2 agrees at 7 bases. Trimming cost V 3 bases and J 1 base; bases outside gene matches: 4. This CDR3 has 15 residues. The V gene's germline CDR1 is LNHDA and CDR2 SQIVND (reference sequence).

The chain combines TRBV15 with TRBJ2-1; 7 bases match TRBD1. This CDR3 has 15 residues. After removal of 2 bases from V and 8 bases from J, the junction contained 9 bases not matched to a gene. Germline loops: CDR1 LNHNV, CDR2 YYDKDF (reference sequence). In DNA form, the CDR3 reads TGTGCCACCAGCAGAAGACAGGGTGTAACCGATGAGCAGTTCTTC. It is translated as CATSRRQGVTDEQFF.

CDR3 protein: CASSRQDYGYTF. CDR3 bases: TGTGCCAGCAGCCGACAGGATTATGGCTACACCTTC. The chain carries TRBV3-1 (or the pseudogene TRBV3-2) and TRBJ1-2; a weak D match, TRBD1 (6 bases). The CDR3 has 12 amino acids. Germline values: CDR1 LGHDT, CDR2 YNNKEL (reference sequence). Trimming cost V 4 bases and J 5 bases, with 8 bases left between them.

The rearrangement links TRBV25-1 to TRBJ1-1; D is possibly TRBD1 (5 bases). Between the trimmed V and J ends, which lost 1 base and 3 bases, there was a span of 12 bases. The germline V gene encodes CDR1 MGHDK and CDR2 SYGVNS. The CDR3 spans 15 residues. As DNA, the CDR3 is TGTGCCAGCAGTGAATCCGGGGGTGCGGACACTGAAGCTTTCTTT. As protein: CASSESGGADTEAFF.

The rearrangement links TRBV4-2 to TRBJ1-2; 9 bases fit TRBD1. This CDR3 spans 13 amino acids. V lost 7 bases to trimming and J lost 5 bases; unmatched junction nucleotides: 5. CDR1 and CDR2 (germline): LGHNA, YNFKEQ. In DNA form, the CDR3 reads TGTGCCAGCACCCAGACAGGGGGATATGGCTACACCTTC. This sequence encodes CASTQTGGYGYTF.

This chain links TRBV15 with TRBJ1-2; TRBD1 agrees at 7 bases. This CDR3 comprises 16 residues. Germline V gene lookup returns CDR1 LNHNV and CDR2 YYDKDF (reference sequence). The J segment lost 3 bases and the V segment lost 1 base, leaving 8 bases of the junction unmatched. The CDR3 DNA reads TGTGCCACCAGCAGAGTACCCCGACAGGGACACTATGGCTACACCTTC. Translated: CATSRVPRQGHYGYTF.

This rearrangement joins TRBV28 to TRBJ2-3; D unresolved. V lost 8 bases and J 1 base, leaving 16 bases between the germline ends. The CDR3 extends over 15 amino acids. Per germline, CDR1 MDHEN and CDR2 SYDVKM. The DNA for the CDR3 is TGTGCCAGCTCCTCCCTACCCCGGGGCACAGATACGCAGTATTTT. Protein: CASSSLPRGTDTQYF.

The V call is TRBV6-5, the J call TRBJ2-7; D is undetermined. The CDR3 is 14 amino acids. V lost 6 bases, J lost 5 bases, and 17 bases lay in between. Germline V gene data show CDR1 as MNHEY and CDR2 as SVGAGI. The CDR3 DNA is TGTGCCAGCAGCCCGCCGCGGTATCGGGACGAGCAGTACTTC. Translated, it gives CASSPPRYRDEQYF.